This T cell receptor (beta chain) is from a study of T-cell reconstitution after alpha-beta-depleted transplantation in children. Study-wide findings and caveats: Several hundred expanded graft clones reportedly supplied alpha-beta T cells about two months after transplant. Surviving recipient T cells and thymic progenitors produced the high day-60 TCRbeta diversity seen in some patients. By one year post-transplant, T-cell counts and diversity largely arose from T cells that were newly produced.

V dropped 0 bases and J dropped 9; count of bases not matched to a gene: 8. The CDR3 length is 15 residues. Germline CDR1 and CDR2: SGHRS and YFSETQ. This clonotype was seen only a few times. Its antigen is as yet unknown. A library of TCRbeta sequences, prepared with unique molecular identifiers, was generated. In TCRdb, the PCR reads were re-called with MiXCR into one record per CDR3 protein. The top ten clones hold approximately 6% of a sample with about 200,000 distinct CDR3 sequences, about 6.6% of them seen once. Sequences were derived from PBMCs, sampled before TCRalphabeta/CD19-depleted stem cell transplant. The J gene is TRBJ2-1, the V gene TRBV5-1; 8 bases map to TRBD2. This TCR came from a boy aged 2 to 10 with acute lymphoblastic leukemia, due to receive a stem cell transplant. CDR3 residues: CASSLDPGGLGEQFF. The CDR3 nucleotides are TGCGCCAGCAGCTTGGATCCGGGGGGGCTCGGTGAGCAGTTCTTC.